These 17 T cell receptor beta chains originate from one sample sequenced in a study of blood T cell repertoires in COVID-19. The assay was immunoSEQ multiplex PCR, and TCRdb's table has in-frame clones only and misses some. The sample includes 200,000 to 250,000 clones, just under 90% of them seen just once. Sequenced input: PBMCs or T cells enriched from blood (not recorded which). The receptor source for this set is a man aged 45-65 years who had been exposed to COVID-19.

The chain joins TRBV5-1 to TRBJ1-2; 9 bases agree with TRBD1. The ends lost 2 bases at V and 4 bases at J; junction bases unmatched: 9. Germline assignment: CDR1 SGHRS and CDR2 YFSETQ. This CDR3 is 16 amino acids long. The chain's CDR3 is CASSLGGQGLAYGYTF. DNA of the CDR3: TGCGCCAGCAGCTTAGGGGGACAGGGATTAGCCTATGGCTACACCTTC.

The chain couples TRBV7-2 to TRBJ1-3; D is uncertain. CDR3 size: 16 residues. Germline V CDR1 and CDR2: SGHTA, FQGNSA. V was pared by 5 bases and J by 0 bases, with 14 bases between. The chain's CDR3 is CASSPQNPSSGNTIYF. CDR3 nucleotides: TGTGCCAGCAGCCCACAGAACCCAAGCTCTGGAAACACCATATATTTT.

This rearrangement joins TRBV19 to TRBJ2-6; D is possibly TRBD2 (5 bases). The germline V and J ends were trimmed by 7 bases and 3 bases, with 13 bases remaining between them. Germline V lookup: CDR1 LNHDA, CDR2 SQIVND (reference sequence). The CDR3 consists of 15 residues. CDR3 sequence reads: CASTRSGYGANVLTF. The DNA for the CDR3 is TGTGCCAGTACCCGGTCGGGGTATGGGGCCAACGTCCTGACTTTC.

V and J are TRBV4-1 and TRBJ2-2; TRBD1 might be the D (6 bases). Germline CDR1 is MGHRA and CDR2 is YSYEKL. The length of the CDR3 is 14 residues. V shed 4 bases and J shed 1 base, with 7 bases lying between them. CDR3: CASSRRGNTGELFF. CDR3 sequence (DNA): TGCGCCAGCAGCCGCAGGGGGAACACCGGGGAGCTGTTTTTT.

Only one count was recorded for this clone. The CDR3 sequence: CASSPEGVGNSPLHF. The CDR3, as DNA: TGCGCCAGCAGCCCAGAAGGGGTAGGGAATTCACCCCTCCACTTT. The chain has TRBV5-1 and TRBJ1-6; D is possibly TRBD1 (5 bases). Germline V gene data show CDR1 as SGHRS and CDR2 as YFSETQ. The CDR3 runs 15 residues. V lost 4 bases to trimming and J lost 7 bases, with 15 bases between them.

This clone was detected only once. The chain recombines TRBV29-1 with TRBJ1-5; 7 positions match TRBD1. With 6 bases clipped from V and 3 bases from J, the junction kept 2 bases outside the gene matches. CDR3 length: 12 amino acids. Germline CDR1 reads SQVTM; CDR2 reads ANQGSEA. The DNA for the CDR3 is TGCAGCGTAGGGACAGCCAATCAGCCCCAGCATTTT. The encoded protein is CSVGTANQPQHF.

The V gene is TRBV29-1, the J gene TRBJ1-1; TRBD1 matches at 7 bases. The V gene end was trimmed by 2 bases and the J gene end by 1 base; junction bases not matched to a gene: 7. The CDR3 is 15 amino acids. The germline V gene has CDR1 SQVTM and CDR2 ANQGSEA. CDR3 coding DNA: TGCAGCGTTGAAAATAGGGGACAGTGGAACACTGAAGCTTTCTTT. Its translation: CSVENRGQWNTEAFF. The full variable domain, its missing parts supplied by reference TRBV29-1 and TRBJ1-1, is SAVISQKPSRDICQRGTSLTIQCQVDSQVTMMFWYRQQPGQSLTLIATANQGSEATYESGFVIDKFPISRPNLTFSTLTVSNMSPEDSSIYLCSVENRGQWNTEAFFGQGTRLTVV.

J is TRBJ1-3 and V is TRBV7-2, with D perhaps matching TRBD1 (6 bases). CDR3 length: 16 amino acids. Looked up from germline, CDR1 is SGHTA and CDR2 is FQGNSA. V was clipped by 5 bases and J by 4 bases, with 18 bases between them. CDR3 coding DNA: TGTGCCAGCAGCCCCTCAACCGGGACATCGGGAAACACCATATATTTT. Translated, it gives CASSPSTGTSGNTIYF.

The chain joins TRBV3-1 (or the pseudogene TRBV3-2) to TRBJ2-1, with TRBD2 matching 14 bases. This CDR3 region has 15 residues. Germline CDR1 reads LGHDT; CDR2 reads YNNKEL (reference sequence). The ends lost 6 bases at V and 8 bases at J; junction bases unmatched: 6. This chain's CDR3 is CASRGLAGVSHEQFF. The CDR3 region has the DNA TGTGCCAGCAGGGGACTAGCGGGAGTTTCTCATGAGCAGTTCTTC.

The chain couples TRBV2 to TRBJ1-5; D gene ambiguous. Deletions cut 5 bases from V and 6 bases from J, with 11 bases between. CDR1 and CDR2 from the germline V gene are SNHLY and FYNNEI. The CDR3 has 13 amino acids. The CDR3 bases are TGTGCCAGCAGTCCCGGGATTGGTCAGCCCCAGCATTTT. Residues: CASSPGIGQPQHF.

The CDR3 spells CASSLGGLALTDTQYF. The CDR3 nucleotides are TGCGCCAGCAGCTTGGGGGGACTAGCGCTTACGGATACGCAGTATTTT. The rearrangement links TRBV5-1 to TRBJ2-3; 10 nucleotides align to TRBD2. CDR3 length: 16 amino acids. Germline V CDR1 and CDR2: SGHRS, YFSETQ. V trimming: 0 bases; J trimming: 6 bases; junction bases outside the gene matches: 7.

This chain uses TRBV18 with TRBJ1-5, with TRBD1 matching 8 bases. The trim removed 3 bases at V and 7 bases at J, leaving 17 bases unmatched. Per the germline V gene, CDR1 is KGHSH and CDR2 is LQKENI. The length of the CDR3 is 18 residues. In DNA, the CDR3 is TGTGCCAGCTCACCTAGAAGAGGAAGACAGGGGATATGGCAGCCCCAGCATTTT. As protein: CASSPRRGRQGIWQPQHF.

The J gene is TRBJ2-1, the V gene TRBV10-2; TRBD1 agrees at 9 bases. The CDR3 is 13 amino acids. The germline gives CDR1 WSHSY, CDR2 SAAADI. J lost 8 bases, V lost 5 bases, and 4 bases had no gene match. The DNA for the CDR3 is TGCGCCAGCAGTCGGGACAGGGTCTATGAGCAGTTCTTC. It is translated as CASSRDRVYEQFF.

This rearrangement joins TRBV2 to TRBJ2-2; TRBD1 agrees at 9 bases. Germline trimming cut 7 bases from V and 5 bases from J; bases unmatched to any gene: 5. In germline, CDR1 is SNHLY, CDR2 FYNNEI. This CDR3 has 14 amino acids. CDR3 region: CASIIGTGTGELFF. In DNA form, the CDR3 reads TGTGCCAGCATTATCGGGACAGGGACCGGGGAGCTGTTTTTT.

The rearrangement uses TRBV28 and TRBJ2-7, with 8 bases that match TRBD1. Germline V gene sequence: CDR1 MDHEN, CDR2 SYDVKM. This CDR3 contains 14 residues. Losses at the gene ends were 3 bases for V and 3 bases for J; bases not matched to a gene: 4. The CDR3 region is CASSLVTGVYEQYF. DNA for the CDR3: TGTGCCAGCAGTTTGGTGACAGGGGTCTACGAGCAGTACTTC.

The chain combines TRBV28 with TRBJ1-5; D gene ambiguous. The CDR3 extends over 16 amino acids. The ends were cut back, 0 bases at V and 2 bases at J, with 11 bases in the middle. CDR1 and CDR2 from the germline V gene are MDHEN and SYDVKM. CDR3 DNA: TGTGCCAGCAGTTTATGGGACGGGAGGGGCAATCAGCCCCAGCATTTT. Protein: CASSLWDGRGNQPQHF.

The chain couples TRBV28 to TRBJ2-3; 8 bases align to TRBD1. Germline CDR1 reads MDHEN; CDR2 reads SYDVKM. This CDR3 has 14 residues. The junction had 9 bases not matched to a gene; V was cut back by 6 bases and J by 7 bases. CDR3 DNA sequence: TGTGCCAGCAGCAAAGACAGGGGTAGAAATACGCAGTATTTT. Amino acids: CASSKDRGRNTQYF.